The clone carrying this TCR beta chain was recorded once. The sample originates from a study of T cell responses to AZD1222 COVID-19 vaccine. CDR3 length: 12 residues. Germline CDR1 SGHKS, CDR2 YYEKEE (reference sequence). The V end lost 4 bases, the J end lost 8 bases, and 13 bases lay between the germline ends. Sequencing used immunoSEQ multiplex PCR; TCRdb keeps in-frame clones, though not all of them. Seen here are 150,000 to 200,000 clones, roughly 91% observed once, and the top ten hold about 1.9%. The material was peripheral blood, obtained 28 days after the second AZD1222 dose. This receptor was identified in an adult who received the AZD1222 COVID-19 vaccine. This chain joins TRBV5-5 and TRBJ2-7, with D perhaps matching TRBD1 (5 bases). CDR3 region: CASSNLDKKQYF. In DNA form, the CDR3 reads TGTGCCAGCAGCAACCTGGACAAAAAGCAGTACTTC.